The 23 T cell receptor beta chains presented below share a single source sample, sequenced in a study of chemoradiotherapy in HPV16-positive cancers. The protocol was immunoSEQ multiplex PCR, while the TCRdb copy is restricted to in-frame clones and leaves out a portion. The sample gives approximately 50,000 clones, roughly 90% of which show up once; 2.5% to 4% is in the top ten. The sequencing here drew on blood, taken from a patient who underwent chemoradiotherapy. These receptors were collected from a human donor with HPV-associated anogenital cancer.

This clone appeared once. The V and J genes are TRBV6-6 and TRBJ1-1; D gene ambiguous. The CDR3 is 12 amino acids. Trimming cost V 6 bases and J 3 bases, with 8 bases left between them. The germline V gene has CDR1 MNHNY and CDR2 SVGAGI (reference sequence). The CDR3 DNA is TGTGCCAGCAGCTCAAGGGACACTGAAGCTTTCTTT. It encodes CASSSRDTEAFF.

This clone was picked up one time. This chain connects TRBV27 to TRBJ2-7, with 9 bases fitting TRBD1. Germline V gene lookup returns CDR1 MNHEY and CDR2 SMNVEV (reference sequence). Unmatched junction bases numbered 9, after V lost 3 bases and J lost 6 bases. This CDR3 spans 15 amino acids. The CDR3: CASSFGDNRGREQYF. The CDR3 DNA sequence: TGTGCCAGCAGTTTCGGGGATAACAGGGGGCGCGAGCAGTACTTC.

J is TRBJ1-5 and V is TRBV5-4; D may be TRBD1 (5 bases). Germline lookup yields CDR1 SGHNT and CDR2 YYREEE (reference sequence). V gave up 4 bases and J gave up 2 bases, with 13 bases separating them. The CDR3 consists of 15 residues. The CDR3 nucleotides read TGTGCCAGCAGCGCGTCCGGGACGGGCAATCAGCCCCAGCATTTT. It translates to CASSASGTGNQPQHF.

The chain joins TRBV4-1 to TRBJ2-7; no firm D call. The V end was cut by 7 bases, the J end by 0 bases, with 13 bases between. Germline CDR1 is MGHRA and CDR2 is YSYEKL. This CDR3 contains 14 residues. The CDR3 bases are TGCGCCAGCAAGAGCGTTATAAGCTCCTACGAGCAGTACTTC. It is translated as CASKSVISSYEQYF.

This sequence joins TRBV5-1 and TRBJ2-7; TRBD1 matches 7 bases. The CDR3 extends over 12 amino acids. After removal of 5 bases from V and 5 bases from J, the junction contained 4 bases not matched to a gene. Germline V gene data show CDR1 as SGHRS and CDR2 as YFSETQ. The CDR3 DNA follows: TGCGCCAGCAGGACCGACAGGGACGAGCAGTACTTC. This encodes CASRTDRDEQYF.

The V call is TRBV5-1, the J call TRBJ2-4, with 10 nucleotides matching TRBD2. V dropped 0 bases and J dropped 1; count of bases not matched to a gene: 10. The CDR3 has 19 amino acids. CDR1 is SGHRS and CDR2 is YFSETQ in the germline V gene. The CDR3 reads CASSLAKERGGDAKNIQYF. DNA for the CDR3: TGCGCCAGCAGCTTGGCCAAGGAGCGGGGGGGCGACGCCAAAAACATTCAGTACTTC.

CDR3 in DNA: TGTGCCAGCAGTGAGCTAATACGACAGGTCTCGAACACCGGGGAGCTGTTTTTT. This codes for CASSELIRQVSNTGELFF. The chain carries TRBV6-1 and TRBJ2-2, with D perhaps TRBD1 (6 bases). The V gene's germline CDR1 is MNHNS and CDR2 SASEGT. V gave up 3 bases and J gave up 0 bases, with 17 bases separating them. The CDR3 has 18 amino acids.

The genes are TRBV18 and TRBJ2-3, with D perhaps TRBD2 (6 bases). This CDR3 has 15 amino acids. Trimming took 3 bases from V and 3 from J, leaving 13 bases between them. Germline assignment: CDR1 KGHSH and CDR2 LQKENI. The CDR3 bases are TGTGCCAGCTCACCGGGACTGGGGGGTACAGATACGCAGTATTTT. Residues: CASSPGLGGTDTQYF.

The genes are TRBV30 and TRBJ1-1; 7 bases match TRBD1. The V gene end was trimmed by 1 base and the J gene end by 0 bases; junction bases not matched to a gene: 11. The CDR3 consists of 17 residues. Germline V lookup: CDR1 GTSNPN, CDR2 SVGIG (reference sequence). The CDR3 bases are TGTGCCTGGAGTGGGGGACAGATCTTTAAATTGAACACTGAAGCTTTCTTT. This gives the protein CAWSGGQIFKLNTEAFF.

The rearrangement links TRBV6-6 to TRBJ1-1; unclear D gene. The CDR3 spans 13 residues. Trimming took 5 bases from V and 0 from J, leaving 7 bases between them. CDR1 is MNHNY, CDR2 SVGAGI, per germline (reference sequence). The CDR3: CASSPTVNTEAFF. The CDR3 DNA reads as TGTGCCAGCAGTCCCACGGTGAACACTGAAGCTTTCTTT.

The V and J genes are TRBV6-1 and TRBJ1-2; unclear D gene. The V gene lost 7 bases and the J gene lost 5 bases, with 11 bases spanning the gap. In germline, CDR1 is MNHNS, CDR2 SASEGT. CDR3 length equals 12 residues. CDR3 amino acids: CASTETRYGYTF. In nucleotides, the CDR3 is TGTGCCAGCACGGAAACTAGGTATGGCTACACCTTC.

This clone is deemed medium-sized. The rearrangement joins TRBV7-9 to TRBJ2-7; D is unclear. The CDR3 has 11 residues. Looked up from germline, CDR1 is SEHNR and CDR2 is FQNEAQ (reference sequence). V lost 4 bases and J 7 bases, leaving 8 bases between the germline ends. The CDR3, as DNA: TGTGCCAGCAGCTCAAATCGGGAGCAGTACTTC. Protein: CASSSNREQYF.

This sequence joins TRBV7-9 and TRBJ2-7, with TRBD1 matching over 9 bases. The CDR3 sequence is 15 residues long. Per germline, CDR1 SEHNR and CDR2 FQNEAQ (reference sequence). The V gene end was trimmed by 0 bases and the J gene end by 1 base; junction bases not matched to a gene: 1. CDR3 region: CASSLAGTGSYEQYF. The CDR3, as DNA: TGTGCCAGCAGCTTAGCTGGGACAGGGTCCTACGAGCAGTACTTC. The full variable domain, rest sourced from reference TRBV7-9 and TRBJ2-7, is DTGVSQNPRHKITKRGQNVTFRCDPISEHNRLYWYRQTLGQGPEFLTYFQNEAQLEKSRLLSDRFSAERPKGSFSTLEIQRTEQGDSAMYLCASSLAGTGSYEQYFGPGTRLTVT.

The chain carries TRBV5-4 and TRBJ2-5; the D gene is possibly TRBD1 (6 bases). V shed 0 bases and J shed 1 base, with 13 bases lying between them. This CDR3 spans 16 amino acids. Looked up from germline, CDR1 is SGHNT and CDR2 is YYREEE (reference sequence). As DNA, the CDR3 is TGTGCCAGCAGCTTGGAACCAGGGGCATCCCAAGAGACCCAGTACTTC. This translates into CASSLEPGASQETQYF.

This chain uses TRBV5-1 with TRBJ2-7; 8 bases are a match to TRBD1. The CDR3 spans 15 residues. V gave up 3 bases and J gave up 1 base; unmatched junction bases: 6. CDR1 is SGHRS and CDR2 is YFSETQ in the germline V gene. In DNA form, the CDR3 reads TGCGCCAGCAGCTGGTCAGGGGGCACGTCCTACGAGCAGTACTTC. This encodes CASSWSGGTSYEQYF.

The CDR3 loop reads CASRTGQVMGYTF. CDR3 DNA sequence: TGTGCCAGTAGAACTGGACAGGTTATGGGCTACACCTTC. The chain couples TRBV19 to TRBJ1-2; 7 bases align to TRBD1. Per germline, CDR1 LNHDA and CDR2 SQIVND (reference sequence). The CDR3 covers 13 residues. The V and J ends lost 6 bases and 8 bases, in that order; junction bases with no gene match: 9.

This CDR3 reads CASSDGTGGYSGANVLTF. CDR3 in DNA: TGTGCCAGCAGTGACGGGACAGGGGGTTACTCTGGGGCCAACGTCCTGACTTTC. The V gene is TRBV25-1, the J gene TRBJ2-6; 11 nucleotides agree with TRBD1. The CDR3 is 18 amino acids. V lost 3 bases, J lost 0 bases, and 4 bases stayed unmatched. CDR1 and CDR2 from the germline V gene are MGHDK and SYGVNS.

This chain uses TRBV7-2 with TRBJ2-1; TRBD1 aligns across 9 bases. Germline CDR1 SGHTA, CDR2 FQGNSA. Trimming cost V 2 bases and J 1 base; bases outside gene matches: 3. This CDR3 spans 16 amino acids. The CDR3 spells CASSLRGTGSYNEQFF. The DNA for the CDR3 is TGTGCCAGCAGCTTAAGGGGGACAGGGTCCTACAATGAGCAGTTCTTC. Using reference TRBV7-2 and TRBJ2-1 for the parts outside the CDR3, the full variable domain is GAGVSQSPSNKVTEKGKDVELRCDPISGHTALYWYRQSLGQGLEFLIYFQGNSAPDKSGLPSDRFSAERTGGSVSTLTIQRTQQEDSAVYLCASSLRGTGSYNEQFFGPGTRLTVL.

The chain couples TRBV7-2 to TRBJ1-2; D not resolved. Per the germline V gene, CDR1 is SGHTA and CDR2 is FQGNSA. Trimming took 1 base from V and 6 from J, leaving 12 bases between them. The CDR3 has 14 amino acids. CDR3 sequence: CASSLVTGIHGYTF. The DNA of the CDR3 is TGTGCCAGCAGCTTAGTTACGGGGATCCATGGCTACACCTTC.

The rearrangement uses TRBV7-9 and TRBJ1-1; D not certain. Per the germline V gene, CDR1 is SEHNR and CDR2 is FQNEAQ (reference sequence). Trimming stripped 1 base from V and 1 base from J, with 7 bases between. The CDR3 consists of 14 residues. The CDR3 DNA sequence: TGTGCCAGCAGCTTAGGAGGCCCGAACACTGAAGCTTTCTTT. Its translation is CASSLGGPNTEAFF.

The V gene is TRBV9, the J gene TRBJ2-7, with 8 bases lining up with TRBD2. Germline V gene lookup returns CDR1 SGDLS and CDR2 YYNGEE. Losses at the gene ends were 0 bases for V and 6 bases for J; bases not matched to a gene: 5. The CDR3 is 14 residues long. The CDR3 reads CASSVAGGPSEQYF. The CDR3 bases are TGTGCCAGCAGCGTAGCGGGGGGGCCAAGCGAGCAGTACTTC.

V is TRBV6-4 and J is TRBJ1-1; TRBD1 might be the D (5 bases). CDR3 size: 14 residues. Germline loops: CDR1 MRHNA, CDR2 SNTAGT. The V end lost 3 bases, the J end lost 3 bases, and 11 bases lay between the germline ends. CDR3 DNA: TGTGCCAGCAGTGAAACGGGGGAGGACACTGAAGCTTTCTTT. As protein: CASSETGEDTEAFF.

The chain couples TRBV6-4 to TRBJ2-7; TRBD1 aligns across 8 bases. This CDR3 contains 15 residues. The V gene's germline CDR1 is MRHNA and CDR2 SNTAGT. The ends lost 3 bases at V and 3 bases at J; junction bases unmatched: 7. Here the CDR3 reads CASSEYSGGNYEQYF. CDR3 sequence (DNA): TGTGCCAGCAGTGAATACTCAGGGGGCAACTACGAGCAGTACTTC.